Presented here are 10 T cell receptor beta chains from one specimen sequenced in a study of blood T cell repertoires in COVID-19. The repertoire was sequenced with immunoSEQ multiplex PCR; TCRdb's copy has only in-frame clones and lacks some. The sample carries under 100,000 clones, 70% to 90% recorded once. The sequenced material came from peripheral blood. These receptors all come from a man aged 45 to 65 with active COVID-19.

The CDR3 DNA is TGCGCCAGCAGCTGGGACAGGGGTGGGGAGACCCAGTACTTC. Translation: CASSWDRGGETQYF. The chain is built from TRBV5-1 and TRBJ2-5, with TRBD1 matching 10 bases. Germline V gene sequence: CDR1 SGHRS, CDR2 YFSETQ. This CDR3 has 14 amino acids. The V segment lost 3 bases and the J segment 5 bases; nucleotides outside the gene matches: 4.

In DNA form, the CDR3 reads TGTGCCAGCAGCGTAGACGGTCTAGCGGGAGACGAGCAGTACTTC. It encodes CASSVDGLAGDEQYF. The V call is TRBV9, the J call TRBJ2-7; TRBD2 matches at 10 bases. The CDR3 loop spans 15 amino acids. With V trimmed by 0 bases and J by 5 bases, 5 bases remained unmatched. In germline, CDR1 is SGDLS, CDR2 YYNGEE.

The chain is built from TRBV3-1 (or the pseudogene TRBV3-2) and TRBJ1-2; no reliable D call. The germline CDR1 and CDR2 sequences are LGHDT and YNNKEL (reference sequence). Trimming cost V 3 bases and J 3 bases, with 14 bases left between them. The CDR3 is 15 amino acids. The CDR3 protein is CASSQWKGSDYGYTF. As DNA, the CDR3 is TGTGCCAGCAGCCAGTGGAAAGGGAGCGACTATGGCTACACCTTC.

The chain uses TRBV2 and TRBJ1-5; a possible D gene is TRBD1 (5 bases). Germline V CDR1 and CDR2: SNHLY, FYNNEI. V gave up 7 bases and J gave up 6 bases, with 13 bases separating them. The CDR3 totals 13 residues. This CDR3 reads CASNLLDSQPQHF. CDR3 sequence (DNA): TGTGCCAGCAATCTCCTCGACAGTCAGCCCCAGCATTTT.

The gene calls are TRBV28 and TRBJ2-3; the D gene is possibly TRBD1 (5 bases). The CDR3 runs to 14 residues. Trimming shortened V by 1 base and J by 3 bases, and 8 bases separated the two germline ends. The germline gives CDR1 MDHEN, CDR2 SYDVKM. The CDR3 loop is CASSLYRSTDTQYF. The CDR3 DNA follows: TGTGCCAGCAGTTTATACAGGTCGACAGATACGCAGTATTTT.

This chain joins TRBV4-1 and TRBJ2-2, with 7 bases aligning to TRBD1. V gave up 6 bases and J gave up 7 bases; unmatched junction bases: 5. The germline V gene encodes CDR1 MGHRA and CDR2 YSYEKL. The CDR3 totals 13 residues. CDR3 residues: CASRRQGIGELFF. The CDR3 nucleotides read TGCGCCAGCAGACGACAGGGCATCGGGGAGCTGTTTTTT.

This clone has only one observation. CDR3 nucleotides: TGCGCCAGCAGCCAAGTGGTGATGGGGCTAGGTGGAAACACCATATATTTT. This gives the protein CASSQVVMGLGGNTIYF. This sequence joins TRBV4-1 and TRBJ1-3; D might be TRBD1 (5 bases). The germline V gene encodes CDR1 MGHRA and CDR2 YSYEKL. V lost 1 base and J lost 3, with 16 bases in between. This CDR3 has 17 residues.

V usage is TRBV7-9 and J usage is TRBJ2-1, with 7 bases that match TRBD2. The CDR3 covers 14 residues. V lost 5 bases, J lost 4 bases, and 5 bases stayed unmatched. Germline-derived CDR1 and CDR2 are SEHNR and FQNEAQ (reference sequence). The CDR3 DNA reads as TGTGCCAGCAGCCCACGGGGGGTGTACAATGAGCAGTTCTTC. Translated, it gives CASSPRGVYNEQFF. Complete variable domain (other parts from reference TRBV7-9 and TRBJ2-1): DTGVSQNPRHKITKRGQNVTFRCDPISEHNRLYWYRQTLGQGPEFLTYFQNEAQLEKSRLLSDRFSAERPKGSFSTLEIQRTEQGDSAMYLCASSPRGVYNEQFFGPGTRLTVL.

The V gene is TRBV7-5, the J gene TRBJ1-2. TRBV7-5 represents a pseudogene. The CDR3 covers 15 residues. CDR3 in amino acids: CVRSLDGVVALGYTF. CDR3 DNA sequence: TGTGTCAGAAGCTTAGACGGGGTAGTAGCCCTTGGCTACACCTTC.

This clone was counted a few times. This chain uses TRBV10-2 with TRBJ2-1, with TRBD1 as a possible D gene (6 bases). Germline assignment: CDR1 WSHSY and CDR2 SAAADI. CDR3 length equals 15 residues. Trimming cost V 5 bases and J 0 bases, with 11 bases left between them. CDR3 nucleotides: TGCGCCAGCAGTATAATGACAGGCTCCTACAATGAGCAGTTCTTC. Protein sequence: CASSIMTGSYNEQFF.